This entry lists 32 T cell receptor beta chains sequenced from one sample in a study of PD-L1 blockade in urothelial cancer. Method: immunoSEQ multiplex PCR; TCRdb's copy keeps in-frame clones and lacks some. The table has approximately 34,000 clones, 80% to 90% seen once. Sequencing used PBMCs, obtained around atezolizumab (anti-PD-L1) treatment. The origin of the receptors is a man in his sixties with urothelial cancer.

The V and J genes are TRBV7-6 and TRBJ2-7, with 9 bases fitting TRBD1. Germline trimming cut 3 bases from V and 2 bases from J; bases unmatched to any gene: 5. The CDR3 has 15 residues. The germline CDR1 and CDR2 sequences are SGHVS and FNYEAQ. CDR3 amino acids: CASSFGTGLTYEQYF. CDR3 coding DNA: TGTGCCAGCAGCTTCGGGACAGGGTTGACCTACGAGCAGTACTTC.

The chain has TRBV18 and TRBJ2-2; TRBD2 is a possible D gene (7 bases). CDR3 size: 16 residues. The V end was cut by 2 bases, the J end by 1 base, with 11 bases between. CDR1 is KGHSH, CDR2 LQKENI, per germline. The DNA for the CDR3 is TGTGCCAGCTCACCATGGGGGGGCCAGAACACCGGGGAGCTGTTTTTT. Its protein is CASSPWGGQNTGELFF.

The chain couples TRBV5-6 to TRBJ2-3, with D uncertain. Germline V CDR1 and CDR2: SGHDT, YYEEEE. Trimming shortened V by 5 bases and J by 2 bases, and 6 bases separated the two germline ends. The CDR3 covers 12 residues. CDR3 region: CASRRLTDTQYF. CDR3 coding DNA: TGTGCCAGCAGGAGACTCACAGATACGCAGTATTTT. Looking up the rest from reference TRBV5-6 and TRBJ2-3 gives the full variable domain: DAGVTQSPTHLIKTRGQQVTLRCSPKSGHDTVSWYQQALGQGPQFIFQYYEEEERQRGNFPDRFSGHQFPNYSSELNVNALLLGDSALYLCASRRLTDTQYFGPGTRLTVL.

This clone showed up just once. The same CDR3 arises from other DNA sequences in this sample as well. This chain connects TRBV19 to TRBJ1-3; no reliable D call. Trimming took off 1 base at V and 1 base at J, with 5 bases between the two ends. From germline, CDR1 is LNHDA and CDR2 SQIVND (reference sequence). CDR3 length: 14 residues. This CDR3 is CASSIAGSGNTIYF. The CDR3 coding sequence is TGTGCCAGTAGTATAGCGGGGTCTGGAAACACCATATATTTT.

This chain uses TRBV7-9 with TRBJ1-2; D unresolved. Germline assignment: CDR1 SEHNR and CDR2 FQNEAQ (reference sequence). V was shortened by 3 bases and J by 3 bases, with 11 bases between the two germline ends. The CDR3 spans 14 residues. CDR3 protein: CASSFIAGYYGYTF. CDR3 bases: TGTGCCAGCAGCTTTATAGCGGGGTACTATGGCTACACCTTC.

The V and J genes are TRBV4-1 and TRBJ1-4; 7 nucleotides line up with TRBD1. Germline loops: CDR1 MGHRA, CDR2 YSYEKL. CDR3 size: 16 residues. The V gene end was trimmed by 2 bases and the J gene end by 4 bases; junction bases not matched to a gene: 7. The CDR3 reads CASSQHTGADNEKLFF. The CDR3 DNA reads as TGCGCCAGCAGCCAACACACAGGGGCCGATAATGAAAAACTGTTTTTT.

This chain links TRBV10-3 with TRBJ2-1, with 10 bases lining up with TRBD2. CDR3 size: 15 residues. CDR1 is ENHRY and CDR2 is SYGVKD in the germline V gene. V shed 5 bases and J 0 bases; nucleotides not matched to a gene: 1. CDR3 in amino acids: CAISPSGSSYNEQFF. Written as DNA, the CDR3 is TGTGCCATCAGTCCTAGCGGGAGCTCCTACAATGAGCAGTTCTTC.

The chain has TRBV5-4 and TRBJ2-3, with D possibly TRBD1 on 6 matching bases. V lost 4 bases and J 4 bases, leaving 19 bases between the germline ends. The CDR3 totals 16 residues. Per the germline V gene, CDR1 is SGHNT and CDR2 is YYREEE (reference sequence). This CDR3 reads CASSQTSGAYPDTQYF. The DNA of the CDR3 is TGTGCCAGCAGCCAAACTTCAGGGGCTTACCCAGATACGCAGTATTTT.

The rearrangement joins TRBV6-1 to TRBJ2-7; D might be TRBD1 (5 bases). There are 15 residues in the CDR3. The V end lost 6 bases, the J end lost 0 bases, and 15 bases lay between the germline ends. CDR1 MNHNS and CDR2 SASEGT come from the germline V gene. Here the CDR3 reads CASSQDWGSSYEQYF. Here the CDR3 DNA reads TGTGCCAGCAGCCAGGATTGGGGCAGCTCCTACGAGCAGTACTTC.

The chain couples TRBV11-2 to TRBJ2-3; 10 bases fit TRBD2. The CDR3 is made up of 19 amino acids. The junction had 12 bases not matched to a gene; V was cut back by 0 bases and J by 3 bases. Germline V lookup: CDR1 SGHAT, CDR2 FQNNGV. The CDR3 is CASSLDDVQRGGRTDTQYF. The CDR3 bases are TGTGCCAGCAGCTTAGATGACGTACAGCGGGGGGGCCGGACAGATACGCAGTATTTT.

This chain joins TRBV19 and TRBJ2-2, with 7 bases that match TRBD1. The CDR3 is 15 residues long. The germline CDR1 and CDR2 sequences are LNHDA and SQIVND (reference sequence). The V gene end was trimmed by 7 bases and the J gene end by 2 bases; junction bases not matched to a gene: 7. The CDR3 spells CASTVGQLNTGELFF. CDR3 nucleotides: TGTGCCAGTACCGTGGGACAGCTAAACACCGGGGAGCTGTTTTTT.

In this sample, this clone turned up once. This chain joins TRBV5-1 and TRBJ2-3, with D perhaps matching TRBD2 (6 bases). This CDR3 contains 16 residues. CDR1 is SGHRS, CDR2 YFSETQ, per germline. V lost 5 bases and J lost 4, with 20 bases in between. CDR3 protein: CASRTPGLQGPDTQYF. CDR3 nucleotides: TGCGCCAGCAGGACCCCGGGACTCCAAGGGCCAGATACGCAGTATTTT.

This clone has a single count. The rearrangement uses TRBV10-2 and TRBJ2-3; 14 bases are shared with TRBD2. Germline trimming cut 6 bases from V and 4 bases from J; bases unmatched to any gene: 3. The CDR3 contains 15 residues. Per the germline V gene, CDR1 is WSHSY and CDR2 is SAAADI. For the CDR3, the DNA is TGCGCCAGCAGGGGACTAGCGGGAGTCTCAGATACGCAGTATTTT. Protein: CASRGLAGVSDTQYF.

V is TRBV20-1 and J is TRBJ1-2; D is uncertain. This CDR3 spans 10 amino acids. The V and J ends lost 6 bases and 7 bases respectively, with 9 bases between them. Germline V gives CDR1 DFQATT, CDR2 SNEGSKA (reference sequence). CDR3 DNA: TGCAGTGCCGTCGTCGGTGGCTACACCTTC. This codes for CSAVVGGYTF.

J is TRBJ2-1 and V is TRBV9; TRBD2 matches at 7 bases. Germline CDR1 is SGDLS and CDR2 is YYNGEE. The CDR3 covers 15 residues. Trimming cost V 7 bases and J 2 bases; bases outside gene matches: 9. The CDR3 reads CASSGRGLTYNEQFF. CDR3 DNA: TGTGCCAGCTCGGGGCGGGGGTTGACCTACAATGAGCAGTTCTTC.

This chain joins TRBV5-4 and TRBJ2-1; 12 bases map to TRBD2. Unmatched junction bases numbered 7, after V lost 5 bases and J lost 7 bases. The germline CDR1 and CDR2 sequences are SGHNT and YYREEE (reference sequence). The CDR3 runs to 15 residues. Written as DNA, the CDR3 is TGTGCCAGCAGGCCCGGGACTAGCGGGTCTAATGAGCAGTTCTTC. Its protein product is CASRPGTSGSNEQFF.

This clone was detected a few times. In DNA form, the CDR3 reads TGCGCCAGCAGCCGTCTATGGGGACAGGGGGTGTCACCCCTCCACTTT. Residues: CASSRLWGQGVSPLHF. V is TRBV4-1 and J is TRBJ1-6, with TRBD1 matching over 11 bases. Trimming removed 4 bases from V and 10 bases from J; junction bases left unmatched: 9. CDR3 length: 16 residues. Germline CDR1 MGHRA, CDR2 YSYEKL.

V is TRBV19 and J is TRBJ2-7; TRBD2 aligns across 10 bases. Per germline, CDR1 LNHDA and CDR2 SQIVND (reference sequence). With V trimmed by 3 bases and J by 0 bases, 2 bases remained unmatched. This CDR3 spans 15 amino acids. CDR3 loop: CASSMGLAYSYEQYF. For the CDR3, the DNA is TGTGCCAGTAGTATGGGACTAGCGTACTCCTACGAGCAGTACTTC.

This clone was counted once. The rearrangement joins TRBV4-1 to TRBJ2-7, with 9 bases that match TRBD1. J lost 6 bases, V lost 3 bases, and 9 bases had no gene match. Germline V CDR1 and CDR2: MGHRA, YSYEKL. This CDR3 is built from 15 residues. The CDR3 region has the DNA TGCGCCAGCAGCCACCCGGGACAGGGTTCCCGCGAGCAGTACTTC. This translates into CASSHPGQGSREQYF.

This clone has only one observation. CDR3 amino acids: CASSLVGLGAEQFF. The CDR3, as DNA: TGTGCCAGCAGCTTAGTGGGACTAGGAGCTGAGCAGTTCTTC. The chain uses TRBV11-2 and TRBJ2-1; 8 nucleotides line up with TRBD2. Germline V gene sequence: CDR1 SGHAT, CDR2 FQNNGV. Unmatched junction bases numbered 5, after V lost 1 base and J lost 9 bases. This CDR3 is built from 14 residues.

The genes are TRBV25-1 and TRBJ1-2; tentative D call: TRBD1 (6 bases). Germline assignment: CDR1 MGHDK and CDR2 SYGVNS. Trimming shortened V by 3 bases and J by 4 bases, and 15 bases separated the two germline ends. This CDR3 has 15 amino acids. The CDR3 is CASSDRAAGAYGYTF. CDR3 coding DNA: TGTGCCAGCAGTGATCGTGCGGCAGGGGCCTATGGCTACACCTTC.

This chain joins TRBV16 and TRBJ2-1, with 9 positions matching TRBD2. Germline V CDR1 and CDR2: KGHSY, FQNENV. V shed 3 bases and J 6 bases; nucleotides not matched to a gene: 15. The CDR3 sequence is 18 residues long. The chain's CDR3 is CASSQFGAGGSLSNEQFF. The CDR3 nucleotides are TGTGCCAGCAGCCAGTTTGGAGCGGGAGGAAGTTTAAGCAATGAGCAGTTCTTC.

In its sample, this clone was seen a few times. The chain couples TRBV7-2 to TRBJ2-7, with D possibly TRBD1 on 5 matching bases. Per the germline V gene, CDR1 is SGHTA and CDR2 is FQGNSA. The CDR3 has 15 residues. Trimming removed 2 bases at V and 4 bases at J, with 15 bases between. The CDR3 nucleotides are TGTGCCAGCAGCTTAAGCAGGGTACTATTTTACGAGCAGTACTTC. Translating it yields CASSLSRVLFYEQYF.

This chain connects TRBV10-3 to TRBJ1-2; a weak D match, TRBD1 (6 bases). The CDR3 covers 10 residues. V was clipped by 9 bases and J by 6 bases, with 8 bases between them. CDR1 is ENHRY and CDR2 is SYGVKD in the germline V gene. Here the CDR3 reads CAIYRDGYTF. DNA of the CDR3: TGTGCCATTTACAGGGATGGCTACACCTTC.

The CDR3 sequence: CASSYSEPGEQYF. The CDR3 nucleotides read TGTGCCAGCAGTTACTCGGAGCCTGGGGAGCAGTACTTC. This chain links TRBV6-5 with TRBJ2-7; no reliable D call. CDR3 length: 13 amino acids. Germline V gene lookup returns CDR1 MNHEY and CDR2 SVGAGI. Trimming removed 0 bases at V and 7 bases at J, with 10 bases between.

This clone came up once. The chain has TRBV5-1 and TRBJ2-1; 9 bases agree with TRBD1. The germline V gene has CDR1 SGHRS and CDR2 YFSETQ. The V and J ends lost 0 bases and 3 bases, in that order; junction bases with no gene match: 1. The CDR3 spans 15 residues. CDR3 region: CASSLGDRVYNEQFF. CDR3 DNA sequence: TGCGCCAGCAGCTTGGGGGACAGGGTCTACAATGAGCAGTTCTTC.

The chain recombines TRBV30 with TRBJ1-1, with D uncertain. V lost 7 bases and J lost 3, with 9 bases in between. This CDR3 is built from 11 residues. Germline V CDR1 and CDR2: GTSNPN, SVGIG (reference sequence). The CDR3 DNA reads TGTGCCTTCGGGGAGGACACTGAAGCTTTCTTT. It specifies CAFGEDTEAFF.

J is TRBJ2-3 and V is TRBV4-1; 9 nucleotides match TRBD2. Germline trimming cut 4 bases from V and 4 bases from J; bases unmatched to any gene: 6. Germline V gene lookup returns CDR1 MGHRA and CDR2 YSYEKL. The CDR3 runs 15 residues. This CDR3 reads CASSPREGVPDTQYF. The DNA of the CDR3 is TGCGCCAGCAGCCCGCGGGAGGGTGTTCCAGATACGCAGTATTTT.

V is TRBV30 and J is TRBJ2-7; TRBD2 might be the D (6 bases). This CDR3 region has 11 residues. The germline V and J ends were trimmed by 6 bases and 3 bases, with 9 bases remaining between them. Germline CDR1 reads GTSNPN; CDR2 reads SVGIG (reference sequence). CDR3 sequence: CACGGRYEQYF. The CDR3 DNA follows: TGTGCCTGCGGGGGACGCTACGAGCAGTACTTC.

This clone was detected a few times. The J gene is TRBJ2-6, the V gene TRBV5-5; maybe TRBD2 (6 bases). Trimming took off 0 bases at V and 2 bases at J, with 6 bases between the two ends. The CDR3 is 15 amino acids. Germline V gene sequence: CDR1 SGHKS, CDR2 YYEKEE (reference sequence). In DNA form, the CDR3 reads TGTGCCAGCAGCTTGGGGGGGGCTGGGGCCAACGTCCTGACTTTC. Its protein is CASSLGGAGANVLTF.

The chain has TRBV7-2 and TRBJ2-7; the match to TRBD1 covers 9 bases. Unmatched junction bases numbered 12, after V lost 4 bases and J lost 2 bases. Germline values: CDR1 SGHTA, CDR2 FQGNSA. The CDR3 covers 17 residues. The CDR3 DNA reads as TGTGCCAGCAGCTCCTCCGGGACAGGGAAGGGAGCCTACGAGCAGTACTTC. It translates to CASSSSGTGKGAYEQYF.

V is TRBV2 and J is TRBJ2-2, with no clear D. This CDR3 is built from 13 residues. Germline V gene data show CDR1 as SNHLY and CDR2 as FYNNEI. Trimming left V 6 bases short and J 2 bases short, with 7 bases between. CDR3 coding DNA: TGTGCCAGCAGACACCCAAACACCGGGGAGCTGTTTTTT. Translated: CASRHPNTGELFF.